A selection of T cell receptor beta chains follows, all from one sample in a study of cytomegalovirus exposure and HLA in healthy donors. The repertoire was sequenced with immunoSEQ multiplex PCR; TCRdb's copy has only in-frame clones and lacks some. The repertoire has about 150,000 clones, around four fifths of them found once; the top ten carry around 2%. The sample was PBMCs. Every receptor here comes from a man aged 18 to 29 in good health and CMV-seronegative. The CDR3 runs from the conserved cysteine through the conserved F or W.

>TRBJ2-7|TRBV4-2
CASSQDPGGYEQYF
>TRBJ2-7|TRBV7-9
CASSFASGSFGSPYEQYF
>TRBJ2-7|TRBV19
CASSALRTSGSREQYF
>TRBJ1-1|TRBV29-1
CSVRRGANTEAFF
>TRBJ2-3|TRBV6-4
CASSNGPDTDTQYF
>TRBJ2-6|TRBV28
CAGSGQGVSGANVLTF
>TRBJ2-1|TRBV7-2
CASSLEPYGGGNEQFF
>TRBJ2-7|TRBV28
CASSPDRVGYEQYF
>TRBJ2-7|TRBV9
CASSVDRGPYEQYF
>TRBJ2-7|TRBV30
CAWSDYRESYEQYF
>TRBJ1-2|TRBV10-3
CAISEGNRGGGGYTF
>TRBJ2-2|TRBV4-1
CASSLVGVSRVTGELFF
>TRBJ2-3|TRBV7-2
CASSLIATAGTDTQYF
>TRBJ1-1|TRBV19
CASSRQGSTEAFF
>TRBJ1-5|TRBV9
CASSRGQGGPYSNQPQHF
>TRBJ2-1|TRBV15
CATSRDNYNEQFF
>TRBJ2-7|TRBV29-1
CSVEDGQGSSYEQYF
>TRBJ2-7|TRBV9
CASSVASGGYEQYF
>TRBJ2-7|TRBV5-4
CASSFSSTYEQYF